The 7 T cell receptor beta chains below all came from one sample that was sequenced in a study of CD8+CD57+ T cells in acquired aplastic anemia. Profiling of TCR beta VDJ combinations and CDR3 sequences used genomic DNA as template. A single record per CDR3 protein comes from TCRdb applying MiXCR to the reads. The sample shows about 62,000 distinct CDR3 sequences, 50% to 70% of them seen only once. The sample was sorted CD4+, CD8+, or CD8+CD57+ T cells (not recorded which) from PBMCs. These receptors originate from a human donor in good health, serving as a control.

The chain links TRBV5-5 to TRBJ2-7; D gene unclear. V dropped 2 bases and J dropped 2 bases, with 8 bases sitting between them. Germline CDR1 and CDR2: SGHKS and YYEKEE (reference sequence). The CDR3 contains 13 residues. CDR3 residues: CASSFVHTYEQYF. The CDR3 DNA reads TGTGCCAGCAGCTTTGTACATACCTACGAGCAGTACTTC. Based on the CDR3 plus reference TRBV5-5 and TRBJ2-7, the full variable domain is DAGVTQSPTHLIKTRGQQVTLRCSPISGHKSVSWYQQVLGQGPQFIFQYYEKEERGRGNFPDRFSARQFPNYSSELNVNALLLGDSALYLCASSFVHTYEQYFGPGTRLTVT.

The CDR3 sequence: CASSLGKGYTEAFF. The CDR3 DNA follows: TGTGCCAGCAGCTTAGGGAAGGGTTACACTGAAGCTTTCTTT. The chain is built from TRBV5-7 and TRBJ1-1; D not certain. TRBV5-7 is reported as an ORF; its role is uncertain. V dropped 2 bases and J dropped 3 bases, with 11 bases sitting between them. The CDR3 spans 14 residues.

Concerning this clonotype: One junction end disagrees with the germline gene, perhaps due to a read error. The chain uses TRBV2 and TRBJ2-6, with D possibly being TRBD1 (6 bases). The germline V gene has CDR1 SNHLY and CDR2 FYNNEI. The CDR3 is 15 residues long. The CDR3 is CASSAQGSGASVLTF. The CDR3 region has the DNA TGTGCCAGCAGTGCACAGGGTTCTGGGGCCAGCGTCCTGACTTTC.

In this sample, this clonotype turned up many times. J is TRBJ1-5 and V is TRBV12-3 or TRBV12-4; D possibly corresponds to TRBD1 (5 bases). The germline V and J ends were trimmed by 3 bases and 7 bases, with 13 bases remaining between them. The CDR3 is made up of 14 amino acids. This CDR3 is CASSLGLRGQPQHF. CDR3 nucleotide sequence: TGTGCCAGCAGTTTGGGGCTACGGGGACAGCCCCAGCATTTT.

A note on this clonotype: Given a much more abundant clone one base away, this may be a read error. The gene calls are TRBV28 and TRBJ1-2; D is ambiguous. This CDR3 region has 12 residues. The V gene's germline CDR1 is MDHEN and CDR2 SYDVKM. V lost 5 bases, J lost 8 bases, and 12 bases lay in between. In nucleotides, the CDR3 is TGTGCCAGCAGTGCCCGATCCTCCGGCTACACCTTC. As protein: CASSARSSGYTF.

This rearrangement joins TRBV10-2 to TRBJ2-3; 7 nucleotides agree with TRBD1. The V gene's germline CDR1 is WSHSY and CDR2 SAAADI. Trimming took 2 bases from V and 11 from J; bases not matched to a gene: 7. The CDR3 covers 13 residues. The CDR3 bases are TGCGCCAGCAGTGAGACGAGTGGACAGGAGCAGTATTTT. It specifies CASSETSGQEQYF.

The CDR3 DNA reads TGTGCCAGCAGTGAGGTGGGGACAGGGTCCTACGAGCAGTACTTC. Translation: CASSEVGTGSYEQYF. This chain uses TRBV2 with TRBJ2-7, with 9 bases fitting TRBD1. V lost 3 bases and J lost 1; bases outside the gene matches: 4. The V gene's germline CDR1 is SNHLY and CDR2 FYNNEI. The CDR3 loop spans 15 amino acids. The variable domain in full, with the rest retrieved from reference TRBV2 and TRBJ2-7, is EPEVTQTPSHQVTQMGQEVILRCVPISNHLYFYWYRQILGQKVEFLVSFYNNEISEKSEIFDDQFSVERPDGSNFTLKIRSTKLEDSAMYFCASSEVGTGSYEQYFGPGTRLTVT.